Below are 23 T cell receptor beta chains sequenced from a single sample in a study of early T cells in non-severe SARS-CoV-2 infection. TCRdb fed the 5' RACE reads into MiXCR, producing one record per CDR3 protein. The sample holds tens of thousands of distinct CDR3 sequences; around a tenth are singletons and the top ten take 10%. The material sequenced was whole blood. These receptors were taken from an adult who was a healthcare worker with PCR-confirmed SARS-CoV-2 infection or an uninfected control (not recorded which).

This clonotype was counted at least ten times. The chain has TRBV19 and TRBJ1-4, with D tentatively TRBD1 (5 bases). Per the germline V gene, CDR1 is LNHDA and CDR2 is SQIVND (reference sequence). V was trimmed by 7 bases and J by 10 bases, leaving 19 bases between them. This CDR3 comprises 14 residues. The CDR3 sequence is CASTRTPVDGKLFF. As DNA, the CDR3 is TGTGCCAGTACTCGGACACCGGTCGACGGAAAACTGTTTTTT. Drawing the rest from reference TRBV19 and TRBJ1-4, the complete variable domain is DGGITQSPKYLFRKEGQNVTLSCEQNLNHDAMYWYRQDPGQGLRLIYYSQIVNDFQKGDIAEGYSVSREKKESFPLTVTSAQKNPTAFYLCASTRTPVDGKLFFGSGTQLSVL.

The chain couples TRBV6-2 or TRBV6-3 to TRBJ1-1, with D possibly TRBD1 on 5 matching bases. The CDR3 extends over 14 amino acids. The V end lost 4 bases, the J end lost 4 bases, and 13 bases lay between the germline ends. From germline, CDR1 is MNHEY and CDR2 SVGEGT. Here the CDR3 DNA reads TGTGCCAGCAGTTCTCAGGGACCAGCCACTGAAGCTTTCTTT. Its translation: CASSSQGPATEAFF.

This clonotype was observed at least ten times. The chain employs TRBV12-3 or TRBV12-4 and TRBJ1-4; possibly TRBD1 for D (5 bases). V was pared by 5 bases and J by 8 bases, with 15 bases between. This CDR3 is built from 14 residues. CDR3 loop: CASSLTGPGEKLFF. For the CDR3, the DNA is TGTGCCAGCAGTCTCACAGGACCGGGGGAAAAACTGTTTTTT.

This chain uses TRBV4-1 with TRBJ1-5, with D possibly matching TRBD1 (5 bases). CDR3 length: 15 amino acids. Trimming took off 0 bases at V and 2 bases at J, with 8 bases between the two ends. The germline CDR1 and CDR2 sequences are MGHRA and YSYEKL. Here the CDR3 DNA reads TGCGCCAGCAGCCAAGATCTCAGGGGCAATCAGCCCCAGCATTTT. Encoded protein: CASSQDLRGNQPQHF.

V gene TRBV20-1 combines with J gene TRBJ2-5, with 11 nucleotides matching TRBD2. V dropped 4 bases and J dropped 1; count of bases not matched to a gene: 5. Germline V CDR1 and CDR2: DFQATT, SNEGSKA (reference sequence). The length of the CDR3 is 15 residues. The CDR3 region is CSATQLAGGQETQYF. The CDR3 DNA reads TGCAGTGCTACCCAGCTAGCGGGAGGCCAAGAGACCCAGTACTTC.

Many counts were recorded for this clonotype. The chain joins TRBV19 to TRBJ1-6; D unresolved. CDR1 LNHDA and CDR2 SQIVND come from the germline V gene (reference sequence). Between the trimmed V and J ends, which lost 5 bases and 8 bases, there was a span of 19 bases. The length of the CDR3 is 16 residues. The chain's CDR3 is CASSSLGSRTDSPLHF. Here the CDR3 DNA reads TGTGCCAGTAGTTCCCTGGGCTCCCGAACGGATTCACCCCTCCACTTT.

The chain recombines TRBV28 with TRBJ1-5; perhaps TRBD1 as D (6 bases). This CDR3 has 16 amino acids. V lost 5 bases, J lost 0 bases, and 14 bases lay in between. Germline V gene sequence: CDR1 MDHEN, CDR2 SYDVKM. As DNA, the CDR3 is TGTGCCAGCAGTCCCATACAGGGTTCTAGCAATCAGCCCCAGCATTTT. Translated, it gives CASSPIQGSSNQPQHF.

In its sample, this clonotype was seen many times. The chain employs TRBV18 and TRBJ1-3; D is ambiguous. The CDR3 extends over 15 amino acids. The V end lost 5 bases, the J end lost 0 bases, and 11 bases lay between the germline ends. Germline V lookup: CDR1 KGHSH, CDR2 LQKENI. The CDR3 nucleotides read TGTGCCAGCTCAGTGGACGCTCTCTCTGGAAACACCATATATTTT. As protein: CASSVDALSGNTIYF.

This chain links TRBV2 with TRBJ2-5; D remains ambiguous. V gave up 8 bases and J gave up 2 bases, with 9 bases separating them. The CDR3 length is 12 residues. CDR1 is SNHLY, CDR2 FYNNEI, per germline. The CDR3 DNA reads TGTGCCAGCGGTAGGTCTCAAGAGACCCAGTACTTC. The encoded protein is CASGRSQETQYF. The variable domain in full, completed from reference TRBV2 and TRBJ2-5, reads EPEVTQTPSHQVTQMGQEVILRCVPISNHLYFYWYRQILGQKVEFLVSFYNNEISEKSEIFDDQFSVERPDGSNFTLKIRSTKLEDSAMYFCASGRSQETQYFGPGTRLLVL.

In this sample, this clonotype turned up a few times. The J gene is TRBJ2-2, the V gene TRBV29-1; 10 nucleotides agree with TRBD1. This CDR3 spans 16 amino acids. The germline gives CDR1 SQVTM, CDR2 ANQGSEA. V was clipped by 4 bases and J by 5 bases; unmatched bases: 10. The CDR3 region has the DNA TGCAGCGTTGCCTCCGGGACAGGGGTTACTACCGGGGAGCTGTTTTTT. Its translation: CSVASGTGVTTGELFF.

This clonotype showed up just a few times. The CDR3 is CSVEVRDTDTQYF. Written as DNA, the CDR3 is TGCAGCGTTGAAGTCCGTGACACAGATACGCAGTATTTT. V and J are TRBV29-1 and TRBJ2-3; D not resolved. The CDR3 totals 13 residues. Between the trimmed V and J ends, which lost 1 base and 2 bases, there was a span of 7 bases. Germline V gene sequence: CDR1 SQVTM, CDR2 ANQGSEA.

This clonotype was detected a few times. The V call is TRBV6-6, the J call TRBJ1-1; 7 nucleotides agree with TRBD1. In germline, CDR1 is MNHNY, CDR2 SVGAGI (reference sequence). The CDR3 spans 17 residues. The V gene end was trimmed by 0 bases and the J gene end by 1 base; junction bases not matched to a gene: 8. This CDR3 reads CASSYSSSDRRNTEAFF. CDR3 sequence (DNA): TGTGCCAGCAGTTACTCGAGCTCGGACAGGAGGAACACTGAAGCTTTCTTT.

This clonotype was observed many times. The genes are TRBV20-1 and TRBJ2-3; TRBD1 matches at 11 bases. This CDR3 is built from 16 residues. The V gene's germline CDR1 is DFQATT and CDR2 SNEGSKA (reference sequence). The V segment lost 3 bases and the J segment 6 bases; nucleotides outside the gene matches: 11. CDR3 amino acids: CSASPRDRGTRDTQYF. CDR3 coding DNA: TGCAGTGCTAGCCCCCGGGACAGGGGGACCCGGGATACGCAGTATTTT.

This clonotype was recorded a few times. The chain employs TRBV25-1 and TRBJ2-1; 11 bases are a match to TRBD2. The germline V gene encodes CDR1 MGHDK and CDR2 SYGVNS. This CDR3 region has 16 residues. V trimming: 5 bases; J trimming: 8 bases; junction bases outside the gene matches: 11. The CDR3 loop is CASSPKTSGIRDEQFF. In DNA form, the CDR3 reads TGTGCCAGCAGTCCAAAGACTAGCGGGATAAGGGATGAGCAGTTCTTC.

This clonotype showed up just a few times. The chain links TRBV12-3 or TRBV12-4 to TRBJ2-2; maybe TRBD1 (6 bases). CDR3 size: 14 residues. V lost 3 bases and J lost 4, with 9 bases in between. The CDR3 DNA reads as TGTGCCAGCAGTTTCGGACAGTTCACCGGGGAGCTGTTTTTT. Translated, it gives CASSFGQFTGELFF.

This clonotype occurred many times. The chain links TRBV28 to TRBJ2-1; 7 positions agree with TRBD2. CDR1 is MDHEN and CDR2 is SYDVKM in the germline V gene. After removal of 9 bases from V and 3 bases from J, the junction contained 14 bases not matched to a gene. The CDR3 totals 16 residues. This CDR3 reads CASTLSGTTLYNEQFF. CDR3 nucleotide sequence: TGTGCCAGTACCCTCAGTGGGACTACCCTCTACAATGAGCAGTTCTTC. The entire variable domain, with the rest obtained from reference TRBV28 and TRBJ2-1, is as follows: DVKVTQSSRYLVKRTGEKVFLECVQDMDHENMFWYRQDPGLGLRLIYFSYDVKMKEKGDIPEGYSVSREKKERFSLILESASTNQTSMYLCASTLSGTTLYNEQFFGPGTRLTVL.

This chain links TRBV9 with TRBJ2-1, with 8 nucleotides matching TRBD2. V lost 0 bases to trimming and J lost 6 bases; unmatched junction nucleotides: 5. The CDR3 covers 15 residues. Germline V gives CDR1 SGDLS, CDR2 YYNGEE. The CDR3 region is CASSVAGGAPNEQFF. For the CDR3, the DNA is TGTGCCAGCAGCGTAGCGGGGGGGGCCCCCAATGAGCAGTTCTTC. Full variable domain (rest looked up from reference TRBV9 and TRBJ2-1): DSGVTQTPKHLITATGQRVTLRCSPRSGDLSVYWYQQSLDQGLQFLIQYYNGEERAKGNILERFSAQQFPDLHSELNLSSLELGDSALYFCASSVAGGAPNEQFFGPGTRLTVL.

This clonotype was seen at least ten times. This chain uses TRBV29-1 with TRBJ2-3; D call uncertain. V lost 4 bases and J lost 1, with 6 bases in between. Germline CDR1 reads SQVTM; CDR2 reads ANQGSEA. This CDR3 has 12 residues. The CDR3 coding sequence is TGCAGCGTTGTTCCGGGCACAGATACGCAGTATTTT. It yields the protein CSVVPGTDTQYF.

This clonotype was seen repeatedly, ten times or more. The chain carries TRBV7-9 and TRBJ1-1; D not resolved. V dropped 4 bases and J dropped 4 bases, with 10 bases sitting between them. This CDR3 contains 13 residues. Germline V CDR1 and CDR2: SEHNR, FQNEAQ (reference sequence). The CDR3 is CASSSNSLTEAFF. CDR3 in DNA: TGTGCCAGCAGCTCCAACAGCCTCACTGAAGCTTTCTTT.

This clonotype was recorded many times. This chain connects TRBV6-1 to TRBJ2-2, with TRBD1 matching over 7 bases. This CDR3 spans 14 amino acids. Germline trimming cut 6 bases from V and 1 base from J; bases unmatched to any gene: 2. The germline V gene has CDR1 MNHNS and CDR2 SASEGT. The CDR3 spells CASRRQGNTGELFF. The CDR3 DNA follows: TGTGCCAGCAGGCGACAGGGGAACACCGGGGAGCTGTTTTTT.

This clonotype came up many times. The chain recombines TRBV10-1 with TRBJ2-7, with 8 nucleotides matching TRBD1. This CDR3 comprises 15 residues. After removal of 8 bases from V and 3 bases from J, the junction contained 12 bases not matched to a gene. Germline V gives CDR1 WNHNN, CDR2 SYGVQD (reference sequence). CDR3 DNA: TGCGCCAGCGGGGGGCAGGGGGCTATTGGCTACGAGCAGTACTTC. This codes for CASGGQGAIGYEQYF.

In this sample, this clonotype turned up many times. The CDR3 region is CASSLGQDNQPQHF. The CDR3 coding sequence is TGTGCCAGCAGTTTAGGGCAGGACAATCAGCCCCAGCATTTT. The chain combines TRBV12-3 or TRBV12-4 with TRBJ1-5; no reliable D call. The CDR3 is made up of 14 amino acids. Trimming shortened V by 1 base and J by 3 bases, and 7 bases separated the two germline ends.

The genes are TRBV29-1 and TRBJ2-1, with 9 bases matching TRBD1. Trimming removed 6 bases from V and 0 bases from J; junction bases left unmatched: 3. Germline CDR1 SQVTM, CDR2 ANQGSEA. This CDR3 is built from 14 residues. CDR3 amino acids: CSVGQGTSYNEQFF. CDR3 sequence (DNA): TGCAGCGTCGGACAGGGGACCTCCTACAATGAGCAGTTCTTC.